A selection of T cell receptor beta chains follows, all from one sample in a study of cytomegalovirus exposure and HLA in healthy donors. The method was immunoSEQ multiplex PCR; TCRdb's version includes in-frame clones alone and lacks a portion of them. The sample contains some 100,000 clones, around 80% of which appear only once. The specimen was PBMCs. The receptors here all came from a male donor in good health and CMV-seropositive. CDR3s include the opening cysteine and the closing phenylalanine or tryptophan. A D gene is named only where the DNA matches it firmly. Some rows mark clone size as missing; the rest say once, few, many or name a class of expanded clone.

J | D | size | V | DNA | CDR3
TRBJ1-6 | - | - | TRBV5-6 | TGTGCCAGCAGCTTGGGAGCGGGTTCACCCCTCCACTTT | CASSLGAGSPLHF
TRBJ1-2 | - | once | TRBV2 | TGTGCCAGCAGTGAACTAGAAAAAGGCTACACCTTC | CASSELEKGYTF
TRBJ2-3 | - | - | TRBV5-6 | TGTGCCAGCAGCCCGGAGGCGCAGGGCGGGGAGGCAGATACGCAGTATTTT | CASSPEAQGGEADTQYF
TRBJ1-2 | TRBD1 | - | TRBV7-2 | TGTGCCAGCAGCTCACAGGGGGCGGGAGGCTACACCTTC | CASSSQGAGGYTF
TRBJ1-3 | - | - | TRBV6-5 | TGTGCCAGCAGTTACTCGAGAGGGTTAGGAAACACCATATATTTT | CASSYSRGLGNTIYF
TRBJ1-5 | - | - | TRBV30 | TGTGCCTGGGGAACCATAGCTCAGCCCCAGCATTTT | CAWGTIAQPQHF
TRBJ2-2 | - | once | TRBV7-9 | TGTGCCAGCACCATCGGGAACACCGGGGAGCTGTTTTTT | CASTIGNTGELFF
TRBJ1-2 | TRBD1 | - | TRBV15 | TGTGCCACCAGCAGAGGCGGACAGGCCTATCGCTACACCTTC | CATSRGGQAYRYTF
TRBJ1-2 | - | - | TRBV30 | TGTGCCTGGAAAGGAGGGGATCTCTATGGCTACACCTTC | CAWKGGDLYGYTF
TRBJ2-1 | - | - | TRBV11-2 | TGTGCCAGCAGCTTATCGGGGCGGGGTTACAATGAGCAGTTCTTC | CASSLSGRGYNEQFF
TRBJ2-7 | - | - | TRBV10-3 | TGTGCCATCAGTGAGTCGGTGATCAGGCCCTACGAGCAGTACTTC | CAISESVIRPYEQYF
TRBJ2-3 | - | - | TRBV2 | TGTGCCAGCAGTGAAGCGGGCAGGGAAGATACGCAGTATTTT | CASSEAGREDTQYF
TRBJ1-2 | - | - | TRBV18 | TGTGCCAGCTCACCTGCGGGAAAGGCGTATGGCTACACCTTC | CASSPAGKAYGYTF
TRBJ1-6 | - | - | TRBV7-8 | TGTGCCAGCAGCACACACAGGGTCCCCGACTATAATTCACCCCTCCACTTT | CASSTHRVPDYNSPLHF
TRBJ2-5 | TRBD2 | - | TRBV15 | TGTGCCACCAGCAGAGCTACCCAAGGGCGGGGGGGCCGGGAGACCCAGTACTTC | CATSRATQGRGGRETQYF
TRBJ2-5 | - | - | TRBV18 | TGTGCCAGCTCCACTCTGTCGGGGAGACAAGAGACCCAGTACTTC | CASSTLSGRQETQYF
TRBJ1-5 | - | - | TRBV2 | TGTGCCAGCAGGTTAGAGAGGGATCAGCCCCAGCATTTT | CASRLERDQPQHF
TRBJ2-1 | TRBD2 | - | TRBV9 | TGTGCCAGCAGTGGATCTAGCGGGGGGTACTACAATGAGCAGTTCTTC | CASSGSSGGYYNEQFF
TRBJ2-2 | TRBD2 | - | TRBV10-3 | TGTGCCATCAGTGGGGCGGGGGACCTCGCCGGGGAGCTGTTTTTT | CAISGAGDLAGELFF
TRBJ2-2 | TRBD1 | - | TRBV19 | TGTGCCAGTAGCTCACGGACAGGGCAATACACCGGGGAGCTGTTTTTT | CASSSRTGQYTGELFF
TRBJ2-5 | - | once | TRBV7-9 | TGTGCCAGCAGCCCCTCCAGAGGAGAGACCCAGTACTTC | CASSPSRGETQYF
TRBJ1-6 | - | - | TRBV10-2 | TGCGCCAGCAGAACCCAGGAGGAGGTTAATTCACCCCTCCACTTT | CASRTQEEVNSPLHF
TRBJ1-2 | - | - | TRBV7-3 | TGTGCCAGCAGCCCGTCGGGATTCTCTCTCTATGGCTACACCTTC | CASSPSGFSLYGYTF
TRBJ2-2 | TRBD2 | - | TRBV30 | TGTGCCTGGTGCCCCAGACTAGCGGGGAGTGCCGGGGAGCTGTTTTTT | CAWCPRLAGSAGELFF
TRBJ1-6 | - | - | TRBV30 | TGTGCCTGGAGCCGGCAGGCCCAGAGTCCCCTCCACTTT | CAWSRQAQSPLHF
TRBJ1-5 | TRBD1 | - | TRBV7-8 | TGTGCCAGCAGCTTGCGACGGGACAGGGTAAATCAGCCCCAGCATTTT | CASSLRRDRVNQPQHF
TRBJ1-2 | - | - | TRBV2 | TGTGCCACGCGTCCCTCCGGGACAACCGCCGTGGCCACCTTC | CATRPSGTTAVATF
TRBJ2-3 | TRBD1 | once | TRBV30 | TGTGCCTGGAGTGGTATCGGGACAGACTCTACTAGGGGCCCAGATACGCAGTATTTT | CAWSGIGTDSTRGPDTQYF
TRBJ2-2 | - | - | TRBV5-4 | TGTGCCAGCAGCTCCGGGACTTCCCCCGGGGAGCTGTTTTTT | CASSSGTSPGELFF
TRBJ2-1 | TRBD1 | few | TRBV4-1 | TGCGCCAGCAGCCAAGATAAGGGGGCCAAGAATGAGCAGTTCTTC | CASSQDKGAKNEQFF
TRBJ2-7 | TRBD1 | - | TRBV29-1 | TGCAGCGTAGGGGGCAGCAAGGTCGAGCAGTACTTC | CSVGGSKVEQYF
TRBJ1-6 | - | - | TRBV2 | TGTGCCAGCAATGGGGCCGAATGGGGTTCACCCCTCCACTTT | CASNGAEWGSPLHF